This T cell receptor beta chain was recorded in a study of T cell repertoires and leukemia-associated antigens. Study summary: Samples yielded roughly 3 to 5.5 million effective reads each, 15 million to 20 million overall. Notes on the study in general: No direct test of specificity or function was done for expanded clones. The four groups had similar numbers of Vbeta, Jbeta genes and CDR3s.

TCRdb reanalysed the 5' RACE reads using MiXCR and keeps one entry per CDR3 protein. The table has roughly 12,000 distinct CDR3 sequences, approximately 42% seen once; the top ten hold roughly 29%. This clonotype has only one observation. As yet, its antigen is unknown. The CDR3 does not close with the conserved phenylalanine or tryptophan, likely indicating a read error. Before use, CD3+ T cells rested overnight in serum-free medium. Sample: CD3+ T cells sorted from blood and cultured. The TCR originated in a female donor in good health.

The CDR3 sequence: CASSLAGGGLSSYEQYL. Written as DNA, the CDR3 is TGTGCCAGCAGCTTAGCTGGGGGAGGGCTCAGCTCCTATGAGCAGTACCTC. This chain connects TRBV7-9 to TRBJ2-7; 7 nucleotides match TRBD2. The germline CDR1 and CDR2 sequences are SEHNR and FQNEAQ (reference sequence). CDR3 length: 17 residues.